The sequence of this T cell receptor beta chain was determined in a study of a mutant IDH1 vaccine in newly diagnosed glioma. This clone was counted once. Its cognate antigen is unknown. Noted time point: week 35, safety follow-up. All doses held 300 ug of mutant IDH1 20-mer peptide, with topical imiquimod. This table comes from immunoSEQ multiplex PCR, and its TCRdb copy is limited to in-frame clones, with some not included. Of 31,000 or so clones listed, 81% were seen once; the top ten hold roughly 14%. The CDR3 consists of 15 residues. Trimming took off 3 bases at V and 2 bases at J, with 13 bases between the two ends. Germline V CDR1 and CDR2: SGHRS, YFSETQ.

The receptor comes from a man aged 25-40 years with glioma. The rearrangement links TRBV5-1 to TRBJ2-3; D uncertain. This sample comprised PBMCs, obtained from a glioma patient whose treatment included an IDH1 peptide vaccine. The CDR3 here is CASSSGRSATDTQYF. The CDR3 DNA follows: TGCGCCAGCAGCTCTGGGCGGAGTGCCACAGATACGCAGTATTTT.